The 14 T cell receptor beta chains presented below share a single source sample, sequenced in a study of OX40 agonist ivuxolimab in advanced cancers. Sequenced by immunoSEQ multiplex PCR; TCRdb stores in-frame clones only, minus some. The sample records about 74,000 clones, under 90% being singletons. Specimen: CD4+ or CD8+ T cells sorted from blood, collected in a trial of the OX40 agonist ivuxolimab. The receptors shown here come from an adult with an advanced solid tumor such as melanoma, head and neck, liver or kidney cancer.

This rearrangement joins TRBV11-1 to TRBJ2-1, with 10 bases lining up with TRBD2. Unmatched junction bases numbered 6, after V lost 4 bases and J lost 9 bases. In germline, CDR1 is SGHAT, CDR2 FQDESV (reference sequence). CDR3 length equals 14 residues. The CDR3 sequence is CASSSSGGAGEQFF. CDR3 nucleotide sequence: TGTGCCAGCAGCTCCAGCGGGGGGGCCGGTGAGCAGTTCTTC.

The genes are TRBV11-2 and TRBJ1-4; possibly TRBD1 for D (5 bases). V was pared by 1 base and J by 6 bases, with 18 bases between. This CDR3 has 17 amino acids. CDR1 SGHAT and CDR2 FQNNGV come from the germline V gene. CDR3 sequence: CASSLGLVLGGDEKLFF. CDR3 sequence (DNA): TGTGCCAGCAGCTTAGGATTGGTGCTGGGAGGGGATGAAAAACTGTTTTTT.

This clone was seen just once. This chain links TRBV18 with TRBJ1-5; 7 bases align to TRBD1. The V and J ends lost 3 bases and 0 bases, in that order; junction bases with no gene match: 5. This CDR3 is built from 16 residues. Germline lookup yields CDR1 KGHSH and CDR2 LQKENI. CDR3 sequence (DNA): TGTGCCAGCTCACCGACAGGGCCGTTTAGCAATCAGCCCCAGCATTTT. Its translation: CASSPTGPFSNQPQHF.

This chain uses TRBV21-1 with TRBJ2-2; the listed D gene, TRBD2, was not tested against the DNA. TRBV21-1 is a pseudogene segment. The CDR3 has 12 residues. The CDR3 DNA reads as TGTGCCAGCACCCTAGGCTGCGGGGAGCTGTTTTTT. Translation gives CASTLGCGELFF.

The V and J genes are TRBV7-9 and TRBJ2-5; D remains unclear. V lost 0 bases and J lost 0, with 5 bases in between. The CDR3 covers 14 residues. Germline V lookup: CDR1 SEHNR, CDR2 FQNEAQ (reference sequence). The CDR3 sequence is CASSLAKHQETQYF. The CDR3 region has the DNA TGTGCCAGCAGCTTAGCGAAACACCAAGAGACCCAGTACTTC.

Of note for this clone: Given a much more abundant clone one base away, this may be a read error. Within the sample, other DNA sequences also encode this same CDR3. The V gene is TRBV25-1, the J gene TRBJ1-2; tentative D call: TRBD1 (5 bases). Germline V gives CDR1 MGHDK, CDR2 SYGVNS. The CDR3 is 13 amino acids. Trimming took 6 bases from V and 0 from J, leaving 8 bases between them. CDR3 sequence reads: CASSTGANYGYTF. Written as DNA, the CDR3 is TGTGCCAGCAGCACGGGGGCTAACTATGGCTACACCTTC.

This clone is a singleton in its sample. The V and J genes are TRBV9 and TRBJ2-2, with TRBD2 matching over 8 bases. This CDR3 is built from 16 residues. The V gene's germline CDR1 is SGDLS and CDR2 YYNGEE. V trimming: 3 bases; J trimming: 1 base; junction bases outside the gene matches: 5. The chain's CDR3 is CASSDRLARNTGELFF. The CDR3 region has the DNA TGTGCCAGCAGCGATAGACTAGCGCGGAACACCGGGGAGCTGTTTTTT.

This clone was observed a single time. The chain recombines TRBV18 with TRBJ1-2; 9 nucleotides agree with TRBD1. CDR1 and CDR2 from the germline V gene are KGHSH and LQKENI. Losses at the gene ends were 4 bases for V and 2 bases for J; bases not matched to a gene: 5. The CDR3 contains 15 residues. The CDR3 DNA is TGTGCCAGCTCACGGCCGGGACAGGGCAACTATGGCTACACCTTC. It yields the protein CASSRPGQGNYGYTF.

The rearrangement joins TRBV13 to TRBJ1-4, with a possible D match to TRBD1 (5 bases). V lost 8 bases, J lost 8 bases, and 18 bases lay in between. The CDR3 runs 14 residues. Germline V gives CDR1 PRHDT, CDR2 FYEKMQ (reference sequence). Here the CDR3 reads CASGPWGVGEKLFF. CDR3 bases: TGTGCCAGCGGCCCCTGGGGGGTTGGAGAAAAACTGTTTTTT.

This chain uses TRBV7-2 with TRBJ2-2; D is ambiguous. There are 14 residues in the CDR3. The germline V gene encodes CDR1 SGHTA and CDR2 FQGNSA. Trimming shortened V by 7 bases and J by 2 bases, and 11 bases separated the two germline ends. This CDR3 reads CASTPLFNTGELFF. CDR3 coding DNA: TGTGCCAGCACCCCCCTTTTTAACACCGGGGAGCTGTTTTTT.

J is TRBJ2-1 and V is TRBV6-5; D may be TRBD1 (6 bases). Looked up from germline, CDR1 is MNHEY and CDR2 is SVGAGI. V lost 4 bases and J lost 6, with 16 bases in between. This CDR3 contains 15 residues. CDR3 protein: CASSSGTRLGNEQFF. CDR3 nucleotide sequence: TGTGCCAGCAGTTCAGGGACACGCCTAGGCAATGAGCAGTTCTTC.

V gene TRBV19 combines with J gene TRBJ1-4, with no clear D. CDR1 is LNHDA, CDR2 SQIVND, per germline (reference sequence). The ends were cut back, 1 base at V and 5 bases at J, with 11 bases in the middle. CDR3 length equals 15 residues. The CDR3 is CASSIVARLNEKLFF. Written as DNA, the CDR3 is TGTGCCAGTAGTATAGTGGCCAGGTTGAATGAAAAACTGTTTTTT.

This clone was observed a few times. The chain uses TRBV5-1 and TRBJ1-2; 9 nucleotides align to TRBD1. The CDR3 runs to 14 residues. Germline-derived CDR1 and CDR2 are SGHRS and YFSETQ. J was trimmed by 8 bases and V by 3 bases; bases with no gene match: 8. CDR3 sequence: CASSSTGTGTGYTF. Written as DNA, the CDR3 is TGCGCCAGCAGCTCAACCGGGACAGGGACCGGCTACACCTTC.

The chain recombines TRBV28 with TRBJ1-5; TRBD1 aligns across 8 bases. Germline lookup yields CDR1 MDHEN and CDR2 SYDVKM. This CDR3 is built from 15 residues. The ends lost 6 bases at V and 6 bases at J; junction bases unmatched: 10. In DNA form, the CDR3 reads TGTGCCAGCAGAGACAGGGGTCGTCAGGTTCAGCCCCAGCATTTT. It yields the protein CASRDRGRQVQPQHF.